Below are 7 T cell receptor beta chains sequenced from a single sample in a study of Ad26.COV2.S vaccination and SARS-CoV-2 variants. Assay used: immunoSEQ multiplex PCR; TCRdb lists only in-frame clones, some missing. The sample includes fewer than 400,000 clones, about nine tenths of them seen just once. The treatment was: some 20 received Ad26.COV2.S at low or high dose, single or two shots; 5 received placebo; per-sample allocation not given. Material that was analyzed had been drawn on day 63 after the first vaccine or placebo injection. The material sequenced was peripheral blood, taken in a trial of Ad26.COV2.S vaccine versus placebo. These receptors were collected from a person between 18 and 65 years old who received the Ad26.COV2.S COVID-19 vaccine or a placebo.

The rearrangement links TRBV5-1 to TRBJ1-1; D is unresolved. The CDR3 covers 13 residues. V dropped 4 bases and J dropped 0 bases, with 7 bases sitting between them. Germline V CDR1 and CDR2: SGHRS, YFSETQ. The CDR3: CASSEQLNTEAFF. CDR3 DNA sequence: TGCGCCAGCAGCGAGCAGTTGAACACTGAAGCTTTCTTT.

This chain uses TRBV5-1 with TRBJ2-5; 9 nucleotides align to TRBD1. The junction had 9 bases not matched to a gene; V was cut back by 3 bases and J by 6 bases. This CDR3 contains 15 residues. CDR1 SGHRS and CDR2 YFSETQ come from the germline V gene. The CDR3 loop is CASSSPGTGRKTQYF. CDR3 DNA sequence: TGCGCCAGCAGCTCCCCCGGGACAGGGAGGAAGACCCAGTACTTC.

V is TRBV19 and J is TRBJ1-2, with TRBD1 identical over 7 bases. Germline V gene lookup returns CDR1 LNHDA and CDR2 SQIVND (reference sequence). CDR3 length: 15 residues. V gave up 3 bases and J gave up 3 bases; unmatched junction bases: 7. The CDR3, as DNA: TGTGCCAGTAGTATCAGACAGGGTACGGACTATGGCTACACCTTC. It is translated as CASSIRQGTDYGYTF.

The CDR3 protein is CASSNTGEQEKLFF. The CDR3 DNA follows: TGTGCCAGCAGCAATACAGGGGAACAGGAAAAACTGTTTTTT. The chain carries TRBV6-6 and TRBJ1-4; 7 bases map to TRBD1. J lost 8 bases, V lost 6 bases, and 9 bases had no gene match. Germline CDR1 and CDR2: MNHNY and SVGAGI (reference sequence). The CDR3 covers 14 residues.

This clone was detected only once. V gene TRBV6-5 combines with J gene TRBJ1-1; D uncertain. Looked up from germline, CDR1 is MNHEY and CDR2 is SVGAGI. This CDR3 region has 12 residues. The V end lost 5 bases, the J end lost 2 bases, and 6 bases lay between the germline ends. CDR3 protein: CASSPQNTEAFF. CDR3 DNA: TGTGCCAGCAGTCCGCAAAACACTGAAGCTTTCTTT.

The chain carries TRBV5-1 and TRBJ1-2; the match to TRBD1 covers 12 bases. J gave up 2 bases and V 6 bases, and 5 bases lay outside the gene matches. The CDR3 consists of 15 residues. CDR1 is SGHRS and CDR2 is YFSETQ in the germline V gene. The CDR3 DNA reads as TGCGCCAGCACACCGGGACAGGGGGCCAACTATGGCTACACCTTC. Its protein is CASTPGQGANYGYTF.

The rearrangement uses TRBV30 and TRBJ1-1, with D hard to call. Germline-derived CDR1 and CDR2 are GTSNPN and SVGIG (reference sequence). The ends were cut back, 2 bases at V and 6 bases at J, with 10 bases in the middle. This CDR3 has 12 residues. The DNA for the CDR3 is TGTGCCTGGAGTTCCACACGCGCTGAAGCTTTCTTT. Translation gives CAWSSTRAEAFF.